There are a few counts of the clone carrying this TCR beta chain. The record originates from a study of cytomegalovirus exposure and HLA in healthy donors. PCR employed 60 Vbeta and 13 Jbeta primers. Repertoires were generated with immunoSEQ multiplex PCR, while TCRdb's copy carries only in-frame clones and drops some. The sample has 140,000 to 150,000 clones; approximately 72% are singletons. V was trimmed by 3 bases and J by 1 base, leaving 19 bases between them. The CDR3 extends over 18 amino acids. Germline lookup yields CDR1 MDHEN and CDR2 SYDVKM. The sequenced material came from PBMCs. This chain links TRBV28 with TRBJ1-5; no clear D. The TCR was taken from a man aged 40-50 years in good health and CMV-seronegative. The CDR3 region is CASSFVSGWGESNQPQHF. DNA for the CDR3: TGTGCCAGCAGTTTTGTTAGTGGTTGGGGAGAAAGCAATCAGCCCCAGCATTTT.